These T cell receptor beta chains were read from a single sample in a study of identical twins. From the 5' RACE reads, TCRdb called clonotypes with MiXCR, one entry per CDR3 protein. This sample has hundreds of thousands of distinct CDR3 sequences; around 24% occur once, and the top ten carry around 0.5%. These data also featured in a second study, about yellow fever vaccine responses in identical twins.

Sequencing was done on a sample of CD4+ T cells sorted from blood. These receptors came from a young woman in good health. CDR3s include the opening cysteine and the closing phenylalanine or tryptophan. A D gene is named only where the DNA matches it firmly. Clone size is stated in some rows and not others, as once, few, many or a class when expanded.

D | J | V | size | CDR3 | DNA
- | TRBJ1-1 | TRBV12-3/TRBV12-4 | few | CASSPTRANTEAFF | TGTGCCAGCAGTCCCACGAGAGCGAACACTGAAGCTTTCTTT
TRBD1 | TRBJ2-3 | TRBV9 | - | CASSDPPWTGHTDTQYF | TGTGCCAGCAGCGACCCCCCATGGACAGGGCACACAGATACGCAGTATTTT
- | TRBJ1-1 | TRBV5-1 | - | CASSPGGGPMNTEAFF | TGCGCCAGCAGCCCTGGCGGGGGACCGATGAACACTGAAGCTTTCTTT
- | TRBJ1-4 | TRBV7-2 | - | CASSLAGSQSNEKLFF | TGTGCCAGCAGCTTGGCAGGGAGTCAGTCTAATGAAAAACTGTTTTTT
TRBD2 | TRBJ2-3 | TRBV6-6 | - | CASSSGTANTQYF | TGTGCCAGCAGTAGCGGGACTGCCAATACGCAGTATTTT
- | TRBJ1-6 | TRBV19 | few | CASNDRRNSPLHF | TGTGCCAGTAATGACAGACGGAATTCACCCCTCCACTTT
TRBD1 | TRBJ2-3 | TRBV25-1 | - | CASSESRDRVTDTQYF | TGTGCCAGCAGTGAAAGTCGGGACAGGGTCACAGATACGCAGTATTTT
- | TRBJ2-3 | TRBV7-3 | many | CASSFAVGGGDTQYF | TGTGCCAGCAGCTTTGCAGTAGGAGGGGGAGATACGCAGTATTTT
- | TRBJ2-1 | TRBV20-1 | - | CSATTELVYNEQFF | TGCAGTGCTACCACGGAATTGGTTTACAATGAGCAGTTCTTC
- | TRBJ1-1 | TRBV28 | - | CASTLSVVMNTEAFF | TGTGCCAGCACCTTATCCGTGGTGATGAACACTGAAGCTTTCTTT
- | TRBJ1-2 | TRBV12-3/TRBV12-4 | few | CASSLGGAYGYTF | TGTGCCAGCAGTTTGGGGGGGGCCTATGGCTACACCTTC
TRBD2 | TRBJ2-3 | TRBV12-3/TRBV12-4 | few | CASSFELAGHTDTQYF | TGTGCCAGCAGTTTCGAACTAGCGGGGCACACAGATACGCAGTATTTT
TRBD1 | TRBJ2-3 | TRBV7-9 | few | CASSFGDRVPDTQYF | TGTGCCAGCAGCTTTGGTGACAGGGTCCCAGATACGCAGTATTTT
- | TRBJ1-1 | TRBV12-3/TRBV12-4 | many | CASSLSWGTEAFF | TGTGCCAGCAGTTTATCGTGGGGCACTGAAGCTTTCTTT
TRBD1 | TRBJ2-3 | TRBV11-2 | few | CASSLQDRGQQYF | TGTGCCAGCAGCTTGCAGGACAGGGGACAACAGTATTTT
TRBD2 | TRBJ2-1 | TRBV25-1 | - | CASSGTSGNYNEQFF | TGTGCCAGCAGTGGGACTAGCGGGAACTACAATGAGCAGTTCTTC
- | TRBJ2-5 | TRBV27 | - | CASIAGSREGGETQYF | TGTGCCAGCATTGCCGGGTCTCGAGAAGGTGGGGAGACCCAGTACTTC
- | TRBJ2-1 | TRBV12-3/TRBV12-4 | many | CASILSSGPNEQFF | TGTGCCAGCATCCTAAGCTCGGGGCCTAATGAGCAGTTCTTC
TRBD2 | TRBJ2-4 | TRBV9 | - | CTSSGTSALAKNIQYF | TGTACCAGCAGCGGGACTAGCGCCCTAGCCAAAAACATTCAGTACTTC
- | TRBJ1-5 | TRBV27 | - | CASRSAAGGNQPQHF | TGTGCCAGCAGAAGCGCCGCGGGTGGCAATCAGCCCCAGCATTTT
- | TRBJ2-1 | TRBV6-5 | - | CASSFRENYNEQFF | TGTGCCAGCAGTTTCCGAGAGAACTACAATGAGCAGTTCTTC
- | TRBJ2-5 | TRBV6-2/TRBV6-3 | - | CASSYGPALPQYF | TGTGCCAGCAGTTATGGGCCTGCCCTACCTCAGTACTTC
- | TRBJ2-3 | TRBV7-8 | - | CASSRDSRTDTQYF | TGTGCCAGCAGCCGGGACTCCCGCACAGATACGCAGTATTTT
- | TRBJ1-1 | TRBV11-2 | - | CASSLTGNAEAFF | TGTGCCAGCAGCCTAACAGGGAACGCTGAAGCTTTCTTT
- | TRBJ2-7 | TRBV12-3/TRBV12-4 | - | CATTRGASYEQYF | TGTGCCACCACCCGGGGGGCCTCCTACGAGCAGTACTTC
TRBD1 | TRBJ2-5 | TRBV20-1 | - | CSAKDGTAQETQYF | TGCAGTGCTAAGGATGGGACAGCGCAAGAGACCCAGTACTTC